These 23 T cell receptor beta chains share one sample of origin, sequenced in a study of blood T cell repertoires in COVID-19. Data came from immunoSEQ multiplex PCR; TCRdb stores just in-frame clones and leaves some out. Here the sample spans approximately 300,000 clones, about 85% being singletons. The source material was PBMCs or T cells enriched from blood (not recorded which). Receptors were obtained from a woman aged 30 to 39 who had been exposed to COVID-19.

V usage is TRBV2 and J usage is TRBJ1-4, with 9 bases matching TRBD1. This CDR3 is built from 19 residues. Germline trimming cut 7 bases from V and 4 bases from J; bases unmatched to any gene: 19. From germline, CDR1 is SNHLY and CDR2 FYNNEI. The CDR3 DNA reads TGTGCCAGCAATTTTCCCGGGACAGGGAATAGGATGGATAATGAAAAACTGTTTTTT. Protein: CASNFPGTGNRMDNEKLFF.

This clone showed up many times. The chain carries TRBV5-6 and TRBJ1-4, with 9 bases lining up with TRBD1. CDR3 size: 16 residues. V shed 1 base, J shed 0 bases, and the junction held 1 base outside the gene matches. Germline V gives CDR1 SGHDT, CDR2 YYEEEE. The CDR3 spells CASSLRQGATNEKLFF. The CDR3 nucleotides are TGTGCCAGCAGCTTGCGACAGGGGGCAACTAATGAAAAACTGTTTTTT.

The rearrangement links TRBV28 to TRBJ1-5, with TRBD1 as a possible D gene (5 bases). V lost 2 bases, J lost 6 bases, and 11 bases lay in between. This CDR3 spans 14 amino acids. CDR1 is MDHEN, CDR2 SYDVKM, per germline. CDR3 protein: CASSLPGGGQPQHF. The CDR3 DNA reads TGTGCCAGCAGTTTACCCGGGGGTGGTCAGCCCCAGCATTTT.

The V call is TRBV28, the J call TRBJ2-3; no firm D call. Trimming took 8 bases from V and 1 from J, leaving 7 bases between them. CDR3 length: 12 residues. Germline CDR1 MDHEN, CDR2 SYDVKM. This chain's CDR3 is CASQVGTDTQYF. CDR3 DNA: TGTGCCAGCCAGGTAGGCACAGATACGCAGTATTTT.

This chain links TRBV28 with TRBJ1-1; unclear D gene. Germline V CDR1 and CDR2: MDHEN, SYDVKM. The CDR3 consists of 15 residues. V shed 5 bases and J shed 6 bases, with 19 bases lying between them. CDR3 amino acids: CASSRRSVQRAEAFF. Written as DNA, the CDR3 is TGTGCCAGCAGTCGACGGTCGGTCCAACGGGCTGAAGCTTTCTTT.

The chain employs TRBV6-4 and TRBJ2-1; D is possibly TRBD2 (6 bases). Germline assignment: CDR1 MRHNA and CDR2 SNTAGT. CDR3 size: 14 residues. V lost 3 bases to trimming and J lost 7 bases, with 13 bases between them. The CDR3: CASSDSSAVNEQFF. The CDR3 DNA is TGTGCCAGCAGTGATTCTAGCGCAGTTAATGAGCAGTTCTTC.

The chain uses TRBV14 and TRBJ2-3; possible D gene TRBD1, 6 bases. The CDR3 runs to 14 residues. Trimming removed 1 base at V and 5 bases at J, with 10 bases between. Per the germline V gene, CDR1 is SGHDN and CDR2 is FVKESK. CDR3 amino acids: CASSQALGGDTQYF. The CDR3 nucleotides are TGTGCCAGCAGCCAAGCACTAGGGGGAGATACGCAGTATTTT.

V is TRBV19 and J is TRBJ1-2; maybe TRBD1 (5 bases). CDR1 LNHDA and CDR2 SQIVND come from the germline V gene (reference sequence). The CDR3 runs 13 residues. The V end was cut by 7 bases, the J end by 1 base, with 10 bases between. The CDR3 DNA follows: TGTGCCAGTATCGGAGGGGTTAACTATGGCTACACCTTC. It yields the protein CASIGGVNYGYTF.

This clone was counted a single time. The chain is built from TRBV25-1 and TRBJ1-4; D is ambiguous. The ends were cut back, 1 base at V and 5 bases at J, with 11 bases in the middle. Germline loops: CDR1 MGHDK, CDR2 SYGVNS. The CDR3 totals 15 residues. The CDR3 region has the DNA TGTGCCAGCAGTGAATTCGGGGTTCTAAATGAAAAACTGTTTTTT. Protein: CASSEFGVLNEKLFF.

The rearrangement links TRBV20-1 to TRBJ2-7; D is perhaps TRBD2 (6 bases). The CDR3 contains 14 residues. Germline CDR1 is DFQATT and CDR2 is SNEGSKA (reference sequence). Trimming shortened V by 3 bases and J by 1 base, and 13 bases separated the two germline ends. Here the CDR3 reads CSASFQRVSYEQYF. The CDR3 DNA is TGCAGTGCTAGTTTCCAGCGGGTATCCTACGAGCAGTACTTC.

V is TRBV20-1 and J is TRBJ2-1, with D tentatively TRBD2 (6 bases). CDR3 size: 16 residues. V lost 3 bases, J lost 0 bases, and 15 bases lay in between. Germline assignment: CDR1 DFQATT and CDR2 SNEGSKA (reference sequence). For the CDR3, the DNA is TGCAGTGCTAGTAGGGGCGGGACTCCCTCCTACAATGAGCAGTTCTTC. Translation gives CSASRGGTPSYNEQFF.

V is TRBV5-6 and J is TRBJ1-5; TRBD1 matches 8 bases. This CDR3 has 15 amino acids. The germline V gene has CDR1 SGHDT and CDR2 YYEEEE. V shed 3 bases and J 3 bases; nucleotides not matched to a gene: 5. This CDR3 reads CASSSDRGINQPQHF. The CDR3 bases are TGTGCCAGCAGCTCCGACAGGGGTATCAATCAGCCCCAGCATTTT.

The rearrangement links TRBV7-9 to TRBJ2-7, with D perhaps matching TRBD1 (5 bases). Trimming stripped 3 bases from V and 5 bases from J, with 14 bases between. CDR3 size: 14 residues. In germline, CDR1 is SEHNR, CDR2 FQNEAQ (reference sequence). The CDR3 sequence is CASSFPGQGNEQYF. The CDR3 coding sequence is TGTGCCAGCAGCTTTCCCGGGCAGGGTAACGAGCAGTACTTC.

The rearrangement links TRBV7-2 to TRBJ2-3; D call uncertain. CDR1 and CDR2 (germline): SGHTA, FQGNSA. Trimming shortened V by 1 base and J by 4 bases, and 12 bases separated the two germline ends. The CDR3 is 15 amino acids. CDR3 coding DNA: TGTGCCAGCAGCTTAGGATTTCGCACTTCAGATACGCAGTATTTT. Translating gives CASSLGFRTSDTQYF. The entire variable domain, with the rest obtained from reference TRBV7-2 and TRBJ2-3, is as follows: GAGVSQSPSNKVTEKGKDVELRCDPISGHTALYWYRQSLGQGLEFLIYFQGNSAPDKSGLPSDRFSAERTGGSVSTLTIQRTQQEDSAVYLCASSLGFRTSDTQYFGPGTRLTVL.

V is TRBV30 and J is TRBJ1-1; 7 bases fit TRBD1. Looked up from germline, CDR1 is GTSNPN and CDR2 is SVGIG (reference sequence). The CDR3 consists of 14 residues. The ends lost 3 bases at V and 5 bases at J; junction bases unmatched: 9. As DNA, the CDR3 is TGTGCCTGGAGGAGACAGGGTCGGGGGACTGAAGCTTTCTTT. As protein: CAWRRQGRGTEAFF.

V usage is TRBV6-5 and J usage is TRBJ2-7, with unresolved D. The CDR3 is made up of 12 amino acids. Trimming shortened V by 7 bases and J by 0 bases, and 7 bases separated the two germline ends. The germline V gene encodes CDR1 MNHEY and CDR2 SVGAGI. CDR3 nucleotides: TGTGCCAGCACAGGCGACTCCTACGAGCAGTACTTC. It yields the protein CASTGDSYEQYF.

The chain uses TRBV2 and TRBJ2-5; 13 nucleotides line up with TRBD2. V gave up 3 bases and J gave up 2 bases; unmatched junction bases: 6. In germline, CDR1 is SNHLY, CDR2 FYNNEI. This CDR3 has 17 amino acids. CDR3 coding DNA: TGTGCCAGCAGTGACCGACTAGCGGGGGGACCGCAAGAGACCCAGTACTTC. This gives the protein CASSDRLAGGPQETQYF.

The V call is TRBV4-2, the J call TRBJ2-5; TRBD2 matches 14 bases. CDR3 size: 16 residues. Germline V gives CDR1 LGHNA, CDR2 YNFKEQ. With V trimmed by 1 base and J by 4 bases, 2 bases remained unmatched. This chain's CDR3 is CASSQGLAGGPETQYF. The CDR3 DNA sequence: TGTGCCAGCAGCCAAGGACTAGCGGGAGGGCCAGAGACCCAGTACTTC.

The chain has TRBV19 and TRBJ1-4; 7 bases fit TRBD1. Per the germline V gene, CDR1 is LNHDA and CDR2 is SQIVND (reference sequence). There are 17 residues in the CDR3. V shed 9 bases and J 3 bases; nucleotides not matched to a gene: 16. The DNA for the CDR3 is TGTGCCAGGAGGCCGGACAGGCGATTTAGGGCTAATGAAAAACTGTTTTTT. It is translated as CARRPDRRFRANEKLFF.

The chain carries TRBV28 and TRBJ1-5; TRBD1 matches at 7 bases. With 5 bases clipped from V and 6 bases from J, the junction kept 13 bases outside the gene matches. Germline V gene sequence: CDR1 MDHEN, CDR2 SYDVKM. This CDR3 is built from 16 residues. As DNA, the CDR3 is TGTGCCAGCAGTGTCCACGCAGGGGGAAGGAGTCAGCCCCAGCATTTT. It is translated as CASSVHAGGRSQPQHF.

The rearrangement uses TRBV28 and TRBJ1-1; TRBD1 aligns across 9 bases. The CDR3 sequence is 14 residues long. Germline values: CDR1 MDHEN, CDR2 SYDVKM. The trim removed 6 bases at V and 5 bases at J, leaving 7 bases unmatched. The CDR3 nucleotides read TGTGCCAGCAGAGGACAGGGGATAAGGACTGAAGCTTTCTTT. This encodes CASRGQGIRTEAFF.

This rearrangement joins TRBV27 to TRBJ1-1; D gene unclear. Trimming took off 2 bases at V and 0 bases at J, with 7 bases between the two ends. Per germline, CDR1 MNHEY and CDR2 SMNVEV (reference sequence). The CDR3 is 14 amino acids. Written as DNA, the CDR3 is TGTGCCAGCAGTTTACCGGGTCTGAACACTGAAGCTTTCTTT. This sequence encodes CASSLPGLNTEAFF.

For the CDR3, the DNA is TGCAGTGCTAGTTTTTCAGCGGGAGGCACCCTCGGTACAGATACGCAGTATTTT. Its protein is CSASFSAGGTLGTDTQYF. This chain connects TRBV20-1 to TRBJ2-3, with 9 bases identical to TRBD2. Looked up from germline, CDR1 is DFQATT and CDR2 is SNEGSKA (reference sequence). There are 18 residues in the CDR3. Losses at the gene ends were 3 bases for V and 3 bases for J; bases not matched to a gene: 16.